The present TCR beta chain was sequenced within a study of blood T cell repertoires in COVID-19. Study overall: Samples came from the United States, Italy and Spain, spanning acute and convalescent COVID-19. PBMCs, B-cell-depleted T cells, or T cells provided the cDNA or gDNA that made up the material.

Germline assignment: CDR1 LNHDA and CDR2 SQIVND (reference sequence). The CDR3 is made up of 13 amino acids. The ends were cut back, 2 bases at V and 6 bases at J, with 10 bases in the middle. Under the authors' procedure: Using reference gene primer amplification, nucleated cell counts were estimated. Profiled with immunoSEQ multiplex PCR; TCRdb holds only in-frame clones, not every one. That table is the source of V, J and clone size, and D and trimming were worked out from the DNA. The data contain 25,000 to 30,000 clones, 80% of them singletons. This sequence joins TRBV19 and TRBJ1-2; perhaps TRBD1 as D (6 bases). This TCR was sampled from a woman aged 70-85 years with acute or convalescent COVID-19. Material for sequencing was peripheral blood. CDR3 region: CASSIPGGNGYTF. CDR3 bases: TGTGCCAGTAGTATACCTGGGGGCAATGGCTACACCTTC.